Presented here are 16 T cell receptor beta chains from one specimen sequenced in a study of T cell repertoires in cytomegalovirus infection. One entry per CDR3 protein, called by TCRdb with MiXCR from the reads. This sample has some 600,000 distinct CDR3 sequences, with less than 25% found just once. Sequenced: CD8+ T cells from PBMCs. The receptor set was obtained from a human donor in good health (CMV status not recorded). Some clones in this sample may be carry-over from other donors' samples.

This clonotype occurred a few times. A read error may produce the germline difference seen at one junction end. The chain has TRBV23-1 and TRBJ1-5, with D possibly being TRBD1 (5 bases). TRBV23-1 counts as an open reading frame of uncertain function. The CDR3 runs 15 residues. The CDR3 DNA reads TGCGCCAGCAGCCAATCTTTGAGGGGCGGTCAGCCCCAGCATTTT. Translated: CASSQSLRGGQPQHF.

This clonotype was found many times. This chain uses TRBV4-3 with TRBJ1-1; the D is unclear. The germline V and J ends were trimmed by 3 bases and 4 bases, with 9 bases remaining between them. The CDR3 contains 13 residues. The germline gives CDR1 LGHNA, CDR2 YSLEER. For the CDR3, the DNA is TGCGCCAGCAGCCAGGGCGTGGGCACTGAAGCTTTCTTT. Protein: CASSQGVGTEAFF.

This clonotype was recorded at least ten times. This chain links TRBV18 with TRBJ2-4; D ambiguous. The V end lost 1 base, the J end lost 0 bases, and 13 bases lay between the germline ends. The CDR3 spans 17 residues. Germline V gives CDR1 KGHSH, CDR2 LQKENI. The CDR3 sequence is CASSPRQADLAKNIQYF. In nucleotides, the CDR3 is TGTGCCAGCTCACCACGCCAGGCGGACCTAGCCAAAAACATTCAGTACTTC.

This clonotype was observed at least ten times. The chain uses TRBV7-8 and TRBJ2-1; 11 positions match TRBD1. This CDR3 is built from 20 residues. CDR1 is SGHVS, CDR2 FQNEAQ, per germline. The ends lost 2 bases at V and 2 bases at J; junction bases unmatched: 14. The CDR3 here is CASSLLATPDRGPAYNEQFF. CDR3 DNA: TGTGCCAGCAGCTTACTCGCCACCCCGGACAGGGGGCCTGCCTACAATGAGCAGTTCTTC.

Notes on this clonotype: This may stem from a read error, because a much larger clone lies one nucleotide away. The CDR3 sequence: CPSSWRGGRDTQYF. The CDR3 nucleotides read TGTCCCAGCAGTTGGCGGGGGGGCCGAGATACGCAGTATTTT. V and J are TRBV6-5 and TRBJ2-3; 9 bases line up with TRBD2. The CDR3 spans 14 residues. Germline values: CDR1 MNHEY, CDR2 SVGAGI.

This clonotype has a handful of counts. V usage is TRBV5-4 and J usage is TRBJ2-1, with 9 nucleotides matching TRBD1. The junction had 3 bases not matched to a gene; V was cut back by 3 bases and J by 5 bases. The CDR3 is made up of 14 amino acids. The V gene's germline CDR1 is SGHNT and CDR2 YYREEE (reference sequence). The CDR3, as DNA: TGTGCCAGCAGCTGGGGACAGGGCAACAATGAGCAGTTCTTC. Protein sequence: CASSWGQGNNEQFF.

This chain joins TRBV7-9 and TRBJ2-1; D is unclear. The CDR3 contains 14 residues. V was pared by 3 bases and J by 5 bases, with 11 bases between. From germline, CDR1 is SEHNR and CDR2 FQNEAQ (reference sequence). In DNA, the CDR3 is TGTGCCAGCAGCTTCCCCCGCGGAGACAATGAGCAGTTCTTC. It codes for CASSFPRGDNEQFF.

The sample holds a few counts of this clonotype. V usage is TRBV19 and J usage is TRBJ2-3, with 10 bases that match TRBD2. Trimming cost V 5 bases and J 2 bases; bases outside gene matches: 10. Germline values: CDR1 LNHDA, CDR2 SQIVND (reference sequence). The CDR3 is 17 amino acids. The CDR3 loop is CASSYGLAVITTDTQYF. The DNA for the CDR3 is TGTGCCAGTAGTTACGGACTAGCGGTGATAACCACAGATACGCAGTATTTT.

V and J are TRBV28 and TRBJ1-1; perhaps TRBD1 as D (5 bases). V gave up 2 bases and J gave up 1 base, with 14 bases separating them. Germline V CDR1 and CDR2: MDHEN, SYDVKM. The CDR3 runs to 16 residues. CDR3 sequence: CASSLAVLDKNTEAFF. The CDR3 DNA reads TGTGCCAGCAGTTTAGCAGTTCTGGACAAGAACACTGAAGCTTTCTTT.

This clonotype was seen only a few times. The V call is TRBV28, the J call TRBJ1-4; D ambiguous. The CDR3 extends over 11 amino acids. V was pared by 5 bases and J by 8 bases, with 6 bases between. Germline CDR1 reads MDHEN; CDR2 reads SYDVKM. The CDR3 coding sequence is TGTGCCAGCAGTCGCCGGGAAAAACTGTTTTTT. It specifies CASSRREKLFF.

The rearrangement links TRBV15 to TRBJ2-2; D is perhaps TRBD1 (6 bases). The CDR3 is made up of 17 amino acids. The germline V gene has CDR1 LNHNV and CDR2 YYDKDF (reference sequence). V lost 0 bases to trimming and J lost 3 bases, with 14 bases between them. The DNA for the CDR3 is TGTGCCACCAGCAGAGATCGGCAGGGGTTATACACCGGGGAGCTGTTTTTT. The encoded protein is CATSRDRQGLYTGELFF.

In its sample, this clonotype was seen many times. V usage is TRBV7-2 and J usage is TRBJ2-1; 7 bases match TRBD1. This CDR3 spans 15 amino acids. Germline V CDR1 and CDR2: SGHTA, FQGNSA. V shed 4 bases and J 3 bases; nucleotides not matched to a gene: 6. This chain's CDR3 is CASSYSGTDYNEQFF. CDR3 nucleotides: TGTGCCAGCAGCTATTCCGGGACAGACTACAATGAGCAGTTCTTC.

Only a few counts were recorded for this clonotype. The chain links TRBV6-5 to TRBJ2-1; D gene ambiguous. The V end was cut by 4 bases, the J end by 6 bases, with 10 bases between. Germline V gene data show CDR1 as MNHEY and CDR2 as SVGAGI. CDR3 size: 13 residues. The DNA of the CDR3 is TGTGCCAGCAGTTCCTCTCAGAGCAATGAGCAGTTCTTC. Translation gives CASSSSQSNEQFF.

This clonotype appeared many times. The chain recombines TRBV7-2 with TRBJ2-7; D gene ambiguous. CDR3 length: 11 amino acids. Per the germline V gene, CDR1 is SGHTA and CDR2 is FQGNSA. Trimming left V 5 bases short and J 0 bases short, with 2 bases between. The CDR3 reads CASSLSYEQYF. Here the CDR3 DNA reads TGTGCCAGCAGCCTCTCCTACGAGCAGTACTTC.

This rearrangement joins TRBV5-1 to TRBJ2-1; TRBD2 matches 7 bases. Germline V gives CDR1 SGHRS, CDR2 YFSETQ. This CDR3 has 15 residues. V dropped 0 bases and J dropped 5; count of bases not matched to a gene: 5. This CDR3 reads CASSLAGGLNNEQFF. In DNA form, the CDR3 reads TGCGCCAGCAGCTTGGCCGGGGGACTAAACAATGAGCAGTTCTTC.

This chain joins TRBV10-3 and TRBJ1-2, with TRBD1 matching 9 bases. Trimming at V came to 2 bases and at J to 5 bases, leaving 6 bases not matched to a gene. This CDR3 has 15 amino acids. The germline V gene has CDR1 ENHRY and CDR2 SYGVKD. The CDR3 reads CAISETTQGAYGYTF. Written as DNA, the CDR3 is TGTGCCATCAGTGAGACAACACAGGGGGCGTATGGCTACACCTTC.